Detailed here is one TCR beta chain. What antigen it recognizes has not been identified. No base quality information exists; no much larger clone differs at one position. Library preparation was by PCR. Sequencing instrument: Illumina HiSeq 2500. TCR library preparation used molecular barcoding, with unique molecular identifiers applied to normalize quantification of the TCRbeta repertoire. TCRdb's own reprocessing of the public reads used fastp at Q25 and MiXCR and kept productive beta chains. One record per CDR3 amino acid sequence lists the most common genes and DNA. The sample profile shows some 450,000 distinct CDR3 sequences; 43% of them were found once. The biggest ten clones account for approximately 30% of the sample. The entry originates in a study of T-cell reconstitution after alpha-beta-depleted transplantation in children (dated by TCRdb to 2016 to 2018). Looking at the study overall: T-cell immune reconstitution after TCRalphabeta/CD19-depleted allogeneic hematopoietic cell transplantation in children was quantitatively tracked in the study by means of TCR repertoire profiling.

The germline ends are 2 bases apart after V is trimmed by 0 bases and J by 6 bases. CDR1 and CDR2 were assigned from the germline V gene as MNHEY and SVGAGI. The CDR3 contains 11 residues, cysteine and phenylalanine counted. Of all the DNA, just the CDR3 is kept, 33 bases in frame from base 1. Broad study findings and their caveats: Over the following months the frequencies of hyperexpanded clones went down, and after one year T-cell counts and TCRbeta diversity were mostly credited to newly produced T cells. In some patients, the high TCRbeta diversity seen at day 60 was put down to recipient T cells and intrathymic progenitors that had survived conditioning. The apparently early alphabetaT-cell count recovery about two months after transplant was reportedly dependent on only several hundred rapidly expanded clones derived from non-depleted graft cells.

The treatment or condition label, as the study defines it: allogeneic hematopoietic cell transplantation with graft depleted of TCRalphabeta T cells and CD19 B cells. Transplant recipients were children who received TCRalphabeta/CD19-depleted allogeneic hematopoietic cell grafts. The sample consisted of PBMCs, taken before TCRalphabeta/CD19-depleted stem cell transplant. The sequence was obtained from a girl under 10 years old with aplastic anemia, due to receive a stem cell transplant. This receptor chain uses TRBV6-5 and TRBJ2-5; the D segment cannot be called with confidence. The CDR3 has the sequence CASSYSKTQYF. The nucleotide sequence is given as TGTGCCAGCAGTTACTCGAAGACCCAGTACTTC.